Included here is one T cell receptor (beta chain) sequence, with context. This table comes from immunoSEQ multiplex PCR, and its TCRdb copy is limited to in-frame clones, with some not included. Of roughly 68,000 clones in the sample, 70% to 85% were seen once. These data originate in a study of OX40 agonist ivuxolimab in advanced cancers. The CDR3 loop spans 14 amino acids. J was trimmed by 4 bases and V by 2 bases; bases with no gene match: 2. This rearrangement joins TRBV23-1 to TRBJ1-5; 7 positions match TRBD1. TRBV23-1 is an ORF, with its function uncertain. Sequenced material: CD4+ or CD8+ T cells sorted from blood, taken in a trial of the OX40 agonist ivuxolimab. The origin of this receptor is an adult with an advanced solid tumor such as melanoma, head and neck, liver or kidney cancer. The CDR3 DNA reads TGCGCCAGCAGTCAACCACAGGGGAATCAGCCCCAGCATTTT. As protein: CASSQPQGNQPQHF.